Following are 6 T cell receptor beta chains from one sample sequenced in a study of cytomegalovirus exposure and HLA in healthy donors. TCRdb's table, derived via immunoSEQ multiplex PCR, lists solely in-frame clones and lacks some. The table has some 140,000 clones, about 80% seen once. The source material was PBMCs. These TCRs come from a man aged 25 to 40 in good health and CMV-seropositive.

The chain links TRBV28 to TRBJ1-1; 9 bases align to TRBD1. The CDR3 contains 11 residues. CDR1 is MDHEN, CDR2 SYDVKM, per germline. Trimming cost V 5 bases and J 10 bases; bases outside gene matches: 2. Here the CDR3 reads CASSQDRGAFF. The CDR3 bases are TGTGCCAGCAGTCAGGACAGGGGAGCTTTCTTT.

The CDR3: CASSVQGSEQFF. The CDR3 DNA is TGTGCCAGCAGTGTACAGGGCTCTGAGCAGTTCTTC. This chain connects TRBV6-6 to TRBJ2-1, with a tentative D call TRBD1 (6 bases). V was trimmed by 5 bases and J by 9 bases, leaving 11 bases between them. The CDR3 contains 12 residues. Germline V gene lookup returns CDR1 MNHNY and CDR2 SVGAGI (reference sequence).

This rearrangement joins TRBV29-1 to TRBJ2-1, with D perhaps matching TRBD1 (6 bases). Trimming pared 7 bases from V and 7 bases from J, leaving 20 bases between. This CDR3 region has 14 residues. Germline V gene sequence: CDR1 SQVTM, CDR2 ANQGSEA. The CDR3: CSADLLQGRNEQFF. CDR3 nucleotide sequence: TGCAGCGCAGACTTGTTACAGGGCAGGAATGAGCAGTTCTTC.

The chain joins TRBV5-1 to TRBJ1-1, with unresolved D. V shed 0 bases and J shed 0 bases, with 6 bases lying between them. This CDR3 contains 14 residues. From germline, CDR1 is SGHRS and CDR2 YFSETQ. In DNA, the CDR3 is TGCGCCAGCAGCTTGGACGGTTTGAACACTGAAGCTTTCTTT. This translates into CASSLDGLNTEAFF.

This chain uses TRBV14 with TRBJ1-2, with TRBD1 matching 9 bases. Looked up from germline, CDR1 is SGHDN and CDR2 is FVKESK. The CDR3 sequence is 14 residues long. V was clipped by 0 bases and J by 7 bases; unmatched bases: 3. The CDR3: CASSQDNRGLGYTF. CDR3 DNA sequence: TGTGCCAGCAGCCAAGATAACAGGGGGCTTGGCTACACCTTC.

The V call is TRBV13, the J call TRBJ2-2; 8 bases are a match to TRBD1. J was trimmed by 1 base and V by 6 bases; bases with no gene match: 4. The CDR3 extends over 15 amino acids. Germline CDR1 and CDR2: PRHDT and FYEKMQ (reference sequence). In DNA form, the CDR3 reads TGTGCCAGCAGAACCGGGACAGGGAACACCGGGGAGCTGTTTTTT. It yields the protein CASRTGTGNTGELFF.